The T cell receptor beta chain under discussion was sequenced for a study of cytomegalovirus exposure and HLA in healthy donors. General study results and limits: Rare sequences made up most TCRs, while some public TCRs were found in many donors.

PCR employed 60 Vbeta and 13 Jbeta primers. Profiling relied on immunoSEQ multiplex PCR, and the TCRdb table lists in-frame clones only, not all of them. The table has about 200,000 clones, about 81% seen once; the top ten hold about 3%. V gave up 4 bases and J gave up 8 bases; unmatched junction bases: 9. CDR1 is LGHNA, CDR2 YNFKEQ, per germline. The CDR3 sequence is 15 residues long. In its sample, this clone was seen a few times. Its antigen is not identified. The chain couples TRBV4-2 to TRBJ2-1; TRBD2 agrees at 9 bases. The source of this sequence is a woman aged 40 to 50 in good health and CMV-seronegative. Sequencing input: PBMCs. CDR3 protein: CASSPLGLASYEQFF. The CDR3 coding sequence is TGTGCCAGCAGCCCCCTGGGACTAGCTTCTTATGAGCAGTTCTTC.